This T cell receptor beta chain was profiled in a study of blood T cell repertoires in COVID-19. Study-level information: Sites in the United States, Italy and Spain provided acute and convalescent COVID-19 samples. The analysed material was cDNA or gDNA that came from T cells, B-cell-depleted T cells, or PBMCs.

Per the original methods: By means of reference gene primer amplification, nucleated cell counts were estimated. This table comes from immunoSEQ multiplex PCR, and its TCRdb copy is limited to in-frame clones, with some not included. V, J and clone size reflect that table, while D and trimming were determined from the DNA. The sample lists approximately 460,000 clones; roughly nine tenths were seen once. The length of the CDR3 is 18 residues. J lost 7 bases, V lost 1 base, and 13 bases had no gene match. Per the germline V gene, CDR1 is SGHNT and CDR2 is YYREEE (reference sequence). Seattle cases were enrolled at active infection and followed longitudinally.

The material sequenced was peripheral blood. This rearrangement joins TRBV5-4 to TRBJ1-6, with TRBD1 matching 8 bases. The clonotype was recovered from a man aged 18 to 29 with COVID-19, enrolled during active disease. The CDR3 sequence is CASSLSDRGPMENSPLHF. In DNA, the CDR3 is TGTGCCAGCAGCTTGAGCGACAGGGGACCGATGGAAAATTCACCCCTCCACTTT.